This T cell receptor (beta chain) was recovered during a study of T cells in Graves' hyperthyroidism and ophthalmopathy. Study-wide results and limits: A 13 V-J signature model discriminated ophthalmopathy versus stable hyperthyroidism.

Amplification of TCR beta CDR3 regions used RNA as the template. An initial round of RT-PCR targeting the TCR CDR3 relied on the HTBI primer set. Using its own MiXCR run on the multiplex PCR reads, TCRdb lists one record per CDR3 protein. The table shows nearly 600,000 distinct CDR3 sequences, with about 14% occurring only once. Each patient was aged 18 to 65 and had newly diagnosed hyperthyroidism of under 2 months' duration. A sample of blood taken at first hyperthyroidism diagnosis preceded any ophthalmopathy symptoms. With 6 bases clipped from V and 5 bases from J, the junction kept 10 bases outside the gene matches. The CDR3 totals 14 residues. This clonotype was detected ten times or more. Its antigen is not identified.

V and J are TRBV12-3 or TRBV12-4 and TRBJ2-7; 7 bases map to TRBD2. The sample comprised blood. This clonotype was sampled from a woman aged 30 to 39 with Graves' hyperthyroidism that later progressed to Graves' ophthalmopathy. In DNA, the CDR3 is TGTGCCAGCAGACCGGGGGGAGGTTTCCACGAGCAGTACTTC. It yields the protein CASRPGGGFHEQYF.